These 12 T cell receptor beta chains were sequenced from one sample in a study of T cell responses to AZD1222 COVID-19 vaccine. Clones were read by immunoSEQ multiplex PCR, and TCRdb kept only the in-frame ones, dropping some. This sample has around 160,000 clones; approximately 90% occur once, and the top ten carry around 1%. Sequences were derived from peripheral blood, sampled 28 days after the second AZD1222 dose. These receptors were taken from an adult who received the AZD1222 COVID-19 vaccine.

The genes are TRBV5-1 and TRBJ2-5; D is perhaps TRBD1 or TRBD2 (5 bases each). Trimming pared 4 bases from V and 2 bases from J, leaving 15 bases between. This CDR3 has 15 residues. Germline V CDR1 and CDR2: SGHRS, YFSETQ. The chain's CDR3 is CASSEGPSGQETQYF. The CDR3, as DNA: TGCGCCAGCAGCGAGGGACCATCGGGGCAAGAGACCCAGTACTTC.

V and J are TRBV6-1 and TRBJ2-5, with 11 bases aligning to TRBD2. This CDR3 is 19 amino acids long. CDR1 and CDR2 (germline): MNHNS, SASEGT. Unmatched junction bases numbered 16, after V lost 1 base and J lost 6 bases. The CDR3 sequence is CASSEVETSGEMVVKTQYF. CDR3 in DNA: TGTGCCAGCAGTGAAGTGGAGACTAGCGGGGAGATGGTAGTAAAGACCCAGTACTTC.

The chain links TRBV5-1 to TRBJ2-2; D is perhaps TRBD1 (6 bases). Germline values: CDR1 SGHRS, CDR2 YFSETQ. The CDR3 has 16 amino acids. V was cut by 0 bases and J by 0 bases, with 9 bases left in between. The CDR3 loop is CASSLEAGANTGELFF. The DNA for the CDR3 is TGCGCCAGCAGCTTGGAGGCAGGGGCGAACACCGGGGAGCTGTTTTTT.

The genes are TRBV19 and TRBJ1-2, with 8 bases identical to TRBD1. This CDR3 region has 17 residues. Unmatched junction bases numbered 11, after V lost 3 bases and J lost 2 bases. Germline CDR1 is LNHDA and CDR2 is SQIVND (reference sequence). CDR3 in DNA: TGTGCCAGTAGTATCGGGGGGACAGGCCGCTTAAACTATGGCTACACCTTC. It is translated as CASSIGGTGRLNYGYTF. The whole variable domain, filled in from reference TRBV19 and TRBJ1-2, reads DGGITQSPKYLFRKEGQNVTLSCEQNLNHDAMYWYRQDPGQGLRLIYYSQIVNDFQKGDIAEGYSVSREKKESFPLTVTSAQKNPTAFYLCASSIGGTGRLNYGYTFGSGTRLTVV.

The chain links TRBV7-9 to TRBJ2-5; D uncertain. The CDR3 extends over 13 amino acids. The V end lost 5 bases, the J end lost 5 bases, and 12 bases lay between the germline ends. Germline CDR1 and CDR2: SEHNR and FQNEAQ (reference sequence). For the CDR3, the DNA is TGTGCCAGCAGCGAGCCCTATAGGGAGACCCAGTACTTC. Encoded protein: CASSEPYRETQYF.

The rearrangement joins TRBV7-2 to TRBJ1-2, with 11 bases aligning to TRBD1. The CDR3 consists of 15 residues. After removal of 3 bases from V and 7 bases from J, the junction contained 7 bases not matched to a gene. In germline, CDR1 is SGHTA, CDR2 FQGNSA. CDR3 in DNA: TGTGCCAGCAGCTTGCGGACAGGGGGCGGATCTGGCTACACCTTC. Residues: CASSLRTGGGSGYTF.

The chain couples TRBV2 to TRBJ1-6, with D possibly matching TRBD1 (5 bases). This CDR3 has 15 residues. Germline V gene sequence: CDR1 SNHLY, CDR2 FYNNEI. Trimming took 6 bases from V and 9 from J, leaving 18 bases between them. The CDR3 reads CASRGARVVRSPLHF. DNA of the CDR3: TGTGCCAGCAGAGGGGCCAGGGTGGTACGTTCACCCCTCCACTTT.

Concerning this clone itself: The junction does not match germline at one end; this may be a read error. J is TRBJ1-3 and V is TRBV4-1; D gene ambiguous. This CDR3 is 18 amino acids long. Germline values: CDR1 MGHRA, CDR2 YSYEKL. The chain's CDR3 is CASSQVPVTDSSGNTIYF. The CDR3 DNA reads TGCGCCAGCAGTCAAGTACCAGTGACGGATAGCTCTGGAAACACCATATATTTT.

The gene calls are TRBV4-2 and TRBJ2-7, with D possibly being TRBD1 (8 bases). Germline lookup yields CDR1 LGHNA and CDR2 YNFKEQ. This CDR3 spans 19 amino acids. V lost 1 base to trimming and J lost 1 base, with 23 bases between them. The CDR3 region has the DNA TGTGCCAGCAGCCAAGTTCTCCAATATTACAGGGGGGGATCCTACGAGCAGTACTTC. Translation: CASSQVLQYYRGGSYEQYF.

The chain links TRBV5-1 to TRBJ1-1, with 7 bases fitting TRBD1. V trimming: 2 bases; J trimming: 3 bases; junction bases outside the gene matches: 4. CDR1 and CDR2 from the germline V gene are SGHRS and YFSETQ. CDR3 size: 14 residues. CDR3 residues: CASSFDRVYTEAFF. DNA for the CDR3: TGCGCCAGCAGCTTTGACAGGGTGTACACTGAAGCTTTCTTT.

CDR3 amino acids: CASSHRGSGNTIYF. The CDR3 DNA sequence: TGTGCCAGCAGCCACAGGGGTAGTGGAAACACCATATATTTT. This chain connects TRBV3-1 (or the pseudogene TRBV3-2) to TRBJ1-3, with TRBD1 as a possible D gene (6 bases). The germline V gene has CDR1 LGHDT and CDR2 YNNKEL (reference sequence). V was clipped by 3 bases and J by 3 bases, with 9 bases between them. This CDR3 has 14 amino acids.

J is TRBJ2-3 and V is TRBV27; 9 bases agree with TRBD1. Germline CDR1 is MNHEY and CDR2 is SMNVEV (reference sequence). Unmatched junction bases numbered 19, after V lost 6 bases and J lost 0 bases. The CDR3 runs 20 residues. The DNA of the CDR3 is TGTGCCAGCAGATCTCCCCCCCGGATGGGACAGGGAACCAGCACAGATACGCAGTATTTT. It yields the protein CASRSPPRMGQGTSTDTQYF.